The 29 T cell receptor beta chains listed next were all sequenced from one sample in a study of CD8+CD57+ T cells in acquired aplastic anemia. TCR beta VDJ and CDR3 profiles were obtained from a genomic DNA template. TCRdb passed the reads through MiXCR, listing each CDR3 protein once. This repertoire shows 400,000 to 600,000 distinct CDR3 sequences, around a third found once; its top ten account for about 0.8%. CD8+CD57+ cell expansion had been shown by flow cytometry in patients chosen for sequencing. Sequencing was carried out using sorted CD4+, CD8+, or CD8+CD57+ T cells (not recorded which) from PBMCs. The receptor set was obtained from a human donor with aplastic anemia.

This clonotype appeared a few times. The germline gene is not matched at one end of the junction; a read error may be the cause. The chain employs TRBV20-1 and TRBJ1-1, with a weak D call TRBD1 (6 bases). This CDR3 contains 14 residues. The V gene's germline CDR1 is DFQATT and CDR2 SNEGSKA (reference sequence). CDR3 nucleotides: TGCAGTGCTGGAGATCGGACAGCCAACACTGAAGCTCTCTTT. Amino acids: CSAGDRTANTEALF.

This clonotype came up a few times. V gene TRBV5-1 combines with J gene TRBJ1-1, with D possibly matching TRBD1 (6 bases). V was trimmed by 6 bases and J by 10 bases, leaving 13 bases between them. This CDR3 contains 11 residues. The germline gives CDR1 SGHRS, CDR2 YFSETQ. CDR3 nucleotide sequence: TGCGCCAGCATCTTCCAGGGGCGAGCTTTCTTT. Translating it yields CASIFQGRAFF.

This clonotype appeared many times. The rearrangement uses TRBV19 and TRBJ2-5; D ambiguous. This CDR3 has 13 amino acids. V dropped 5 bases and J dropped 2 bases, with 9 bases sitting between them. Germline V lookup: CDR1 LNHDA, CDR2 SQIVND (reference sequence). For the CDR3, the DNA is TGTGCCAGTAGTGGGTCCCTTCAAGAGACCCAGTACTTC. Translating it yields CASSGSLQETQYF.

The rearrangement links TRBV2 to TRBJ1-2, with D possibly matching TRBD1 (5 bases). The CDR3 runs to 15 residues. V gave up 2 bases and J gave up 0 bases, with 10 bases separating them. Looked up from germline, CDR1 is SNHLY and CDR2 is FYNNEI. This chain's CDR3 is CASSEQGRANYGYTF. CDR3 bases: TGTGCCAGCAGTGAACAGGGTCGGGCTAACTATGGCTACACCTTC.

In this sample, this clonotype turned up many times. This rearrangement joins TRBV7-2 to TRBJ2-7; D is unresolved. The V gene lost 5 bases and the J gene lost 4 bases, with 12 bases spanning the gap. This CDR3 comprises 13 residues. Germline V CDR1 and CDR2: SGHTA, FQGNSA. The CDR3 protein is CASSRTTRYEQYF. The CDR3 DNA reads as TGTGCCAGCAGCAGAACGACGCGGTACGAGCAGTACTTC.

This clonotype has just a few counts. The chain employs TRBV9 and TRBJ2-3, with TRBD2 matching over 11 bases. Germline loops: CDR1 SGDLS, CDR2 YYNGEE. Trimming removed 0 bases from V and 3 bases from J; junction bases left unmatched: 3. CDR3 length: 16 amino acids. The CDR3: CASSVAASGRTDTQYF. CDR3 coding DNA: TGTGCCAGCAGCGTAGCGGCTAGCGGGAGGACAGATACGCAGTATTTT.

This clonotype was picked up many times. The chain carries TRBV2 and TRBJ2-7, with 11 bases identical to TRBD2. The CDR3 loop spans 14 amino acids. Germline lookup yields CDR1 SNHLY and CDR2 FYNNEI. With 8 bases clipped from V and 4 bases from J, the junction kept 7 bases outside the gene matches. As DNA, the CDR3 is TGTGCCAGCGGAGGACTAGCGGGCTCGTACGAGCAGTACTTC. Its translation is CASGGLAGSYEQYF.

This clonotype was recorded many times. The V call is TRBV24-1, the J call TRBJ1-5; 7 nucleotides agree with TRBD1. Looked up from germline, CDR1 is KGHDR and CDR2 is SFDVKD. The CDR3 has 15 amino acids. The ends lost 6 bases at V and 6 bases at J; junction bases unmatched: 10. Here the CDR3 reads CATSSGGAGGQPQHF. In DNA, the CDR3 is TGTGCCACCAGTTCCGGGGGGGCAGGGGGTCAGCCCCAGCATTTT.

In its sample, this clonotype was seen many times. J is TRBJ1-2 and V is TRBV6-5; D gene uncertain. CDR3 size: 12 residues. V lost 7 bases to trimming and J lost 4 bases, with 10 bases between them. Germline CDR1 and CDR2: MNHEY and SVGAGI. CDR3 DNA sequence: TGTGCCAGCACTTCAGGCAGCTATGGCTACACCTTC. Translation gives CASTSGSYGYTF.

This clonotype appeared a few times. The chain has TRBV2 and TRBJ2-1; D may match TRBD1 or TRBD2 (5 bases each). Trimming stripped 7 bases from V and 13 bases from J, with 35 bases between. The CDR3 extends over 18 amino acids. Looked up from germline, CDR1 is SNHLY and CDR2 is FYNNEI. The CDR3 sequence: CASTSVSARTPQGEFQFF. The CDR3 nucleotides are TGTGCCAGCACATCAGTGTCCGCGAGGACCCCCCAAGGGGAGTTTCAGTTCTTC.

The chain links TRBV10-3 to TRBJ1-4, with 9 bases lining up with TRBD1. The length of the CDR3 is 14 residues. Germline V lookup: CDR1 ENHRY, CDR2 SYGVKD. The V and J ends lost 6 bases and 5 bases, in that order; junction bases with no gene match: 4. As DNA, the CDR3 is TGTGCCATCAGCTCCGGGACAGGGAATGAAAAACTGTTTTTT. Protein: CAISSGTGNEKLFF.

On this clonotype: Since the CDR3 does not end with the conserved phenylalanine or tryptophan, this likely comes from a read error. The limits of the CDR3 on the DNA are not certain, so only TCRdb's listed CDR3 is given. The chain uses TRBV10-3 and TRBJ1-6. The germline gives CDR1 ENHRY, CDR2 SYGVKD. The CDR3 is 16 residues long, counting both termini. CDR3 residues: CAISERLGSYNSPLQD.

This clonotype was observed at least ten times. The genes are TRBV15 and TRBJ1-1; D unresolved. The germline V gene encodes CDR1 LNHNV and CDR2 YYDKDF (reference sequence). Trimming cost V 0 bases and J 6 bases, with 11 bases left between them. The length of the CDR3 is 14 residues. The CDR3 DNA sequence: TGTGCCACCAGCAGAGAACAGCGGAGGGCTGAAGCTTTCTTT. This codes for CATSREQRRAEAFF.

This clonotype has a handful of counts. J is TRBJ1-6 and V is TRBV24-1, with a weak D call TRBD1 (5 bases). The V and J ends lost 11 bases and 7 bases respectively, with 11 bases between them. CDR3 size: 12 residues. From germline, CDR1 is KGHDR and CDR2 SFDVKD. The CDR3 DNA is TGTGCCAGCGGGGACGGAAATTCACCCCTCCACTTT. This translates into CASGDGNSPLHF.

This clonotype occurred many times. The chain couples TRBV3-1 to TRBJ1-6; D not resolved. This CDR3 is 13 amino acids long. CDR1 and CDR2 from the germline V gene are LGHDT and YNNKEL (reference sequence). V gave up 4 bases and J gave up 5 bases, with 6 bases separating them. The CDR3 sequence: CASSRTDNSPLHF. Written as DNA, the CDR3 is TGTGCCAGCAGCCGAACAGATAATTCACCCCTCCACTTT.

For this clonotype: Since no conserved phenylalanine or tryptophan closes the CDR3, a read error is the likely cause. The chain uses TRBV11-1 and TRBJ1-2; TRBD1 agrees at 7 bases. The germline V gene has CDR1 SGHAT and CDR2 FQDESV (reference sequence). The V segment lost 3 bases and the J segment 2 bases; nucleotides outside the gene matches: 12. This CDR3 region has 17 residues. CDR3 sequence: CASSFPSAGGRNYGYTL. The CDR3 region has the DNA TGTGCCAGCAGCTTCCCCTCGGCAGGGGGGCGGAACTATGGCTACACCCTC.

In the case of this clonotype: A read error is possible here, since a much larger clone lies one base away. The genes are TRBV9 and TRBJ2-7; D possibly corresponds to TRBD1 (6 bases). This CDR3 has 16 residues. The V gene lost 4 bases and the J gene lost 2 bases, with 19 bases spanning the gap. CDR1 is SGDLS and CDR2 is YYNGEE in the germline V gene. CDR3 region: CASSPTRFGTPYEQYF. CDR3 bases: TGTGCCAGCAGCCCAACACGATTCGGGACACCCTACGAGCAGTACTTC.

Regarding this clonotype: This may stem from a read error, because a much larger clone lies one nucleotide away. The rearrangement uses TRBV19 and TRBJ1-1; D uncertain. From germline, CDR1 is LNHDA and CDR2 SQIVND (reference sequence). The CDR3 is made up of 13 amino acids. The CDR3 is CASNPDSNTDAFF. The CDR3 DNA sequence: TGTGCCAGTAACCCGGATTCGAACACTGACGCTTTCTTT.

This clonotype was observed a handful of times. The CDR3 ends on some other residue instead of the conserved phenylalanine or tryptophan, so this is likely a read error. V usage is TRBV12-3 or TRBV12-4 and J usage is TRBJ2-5; unclear D gene. The CDR3 spans 13 residues. V lost 0 bases and J 5 bases, leaving 7 bases between the germline ends. CDR3 coding DNA: TGTGCCAGCAGTTTAGCGGGCTGGGAGACCCAGTACCTC. This sequence encodes CASSLAGWETQYL.

In the case of this clonotype: Here the CDR3 omits its conserved ending phenylalanine or tryptophan, so a read error is the likely source. It is unclear where the CDR3 begins or ends on the DNA, so no DNA is shown, and the CDR3 is as TCRdb lists it. This chain uses TRBV7-2 with TRBJ2-3; TRBD2 is the table's D call, not checked against the DNA. The CDR3 has 9 amino acids, counting both end residues. Germline CDR1 and CDR2: SGHTA and FQGNSA. CDR3 sequence: CASSEGLTY.

V usage is TRBV25-1 and J usage is TRBJ1-1; 10 nucleotides line up with TRBD1. Germline lookup yields CDR1 MGHDK and CDR2 SYGVNS. With 1 base clipped from V and 3 bases from J, the junction kept 11 bases outside the gene matches. The CDR3 is 18 amino acids. The CDR3 DNA is TGTGCCAGCAGTGAATTGGGTCCGGGACAGGGGACTGACACTGAAGCTTTCTTT. It specifies CASSELGPGQGTDTEAFF. Together with reference TRBV25-1 and TRBJ1-1, the CDR3 gives the full variable domain: EADIYQTPRYLVIGTGKKITLECSQTMGHDKMYWYQQDPGMELHLIHYSYGVNSTEKGDLSSESTVSRIRTEHFPLTLESARPSHTSQYLCASSELGPGQGTDTEAFFGQGTRLTVV.

In its sample, this clonotype was seen a few times. The chain links TRBV19 to TRBJ2-1, with TRBD1 identical over 7 bases. The CDR3 extends over 15 amino acids. With 2 bases clipped from V and 4 bases from J, the junction kept 5 bases outside the gene matches. CDR1 is LNHDA and CDR2 is SQIVND in the germline V gene (reference sequence). The CDR3: CASSINYRGYNEQFF. The CDR3 coding sequence is TGTGCCAGTAGTATAAACTACAGGGGTTACAATGAGCAGTTCTTC.

J is TRBJ1-4 and V is TRBV12-3 or TRBV12-4; no definite D call. This CDR3 is built from 14 residues. Trimming stripped 3 bases from V and 4 bases from J, with 9 bases between. In DNA, the CDR3 is TGTGCCAGCAGTTTGAACGGTTTTAATGAAAAACTGTTTTTT. Protein: CASSLNGFNEKLFF.

V usage is TRBV24-1 and J usage is TRBJ2-3, with D possibly matching TRBD1 (7 bases). Trimming took off 1 base at V and 4 bases at J, with 11 bases between the two ends. The germline V gene encodes CDR1 KGHDR and CDR2 SFDVKD. CDR3 length: 15 amino acids. CDR3 sequence: CATSDFSRGADTQYF. In DNA form, the CDR3 reads TGTGCCACCAGTGATTTCTCCAGGGGGGCAGATACGCAGTATTTT.

This clonotype was observed many times. This chain joins TRBV19 and TRBJ2-7, with 8 bases aligning to TRBD1. Germline trimming cut 6 bases from V and 2 bases from J; bases unmatched to any gene: 9. CDR3 length equals 15 residues. CDR1 is LNHDA, CDR2 SQIVND, per germline (reference sequence). Written as DNA, the CDR3 is TGTGCCAGTAGCCCCCGGGACAGGAAAACCTACGAGCAGTACTTC. It translates to CASSPRDRKTYEQYF.

The chain carries TRBV10-2 and TRBJ2-5, with 15 bases that match TRBD2. Germline CDR1 and CDR2: WSHSY and SAAADI. Trimming cost V 7 bases and J 2 bases; bases outside gene matches: 8. There are 17 residues in the CDR3. The CDR3 DNA reads as TGCGCCAGCAAACCGGGACTAGCGGGGGGACGACAAGAGACCCAGTACTTC. Translating it yields CASKPGLAGGRQETQYF.

There are a few counts of this clonotype. The germline gene is not matched at one end of the junction; a read error may be the cause. The chain joins TRBV13 to TRBJ2-1, with D perhaps TRBD1 or TRBD2 (5 bases each). Germline lookup yields CDR1 PRHDT and CDR2 FYEKMQ (reference sequence). The CDR3 is made up of 16 amino acids. The CDR3 is CASSAAGALSYDEQFF. The CDR3 DNA is TGTGCCAGCAGCGCCGCCGGGGCGCTTTCCTACGATGAGCAGTTCTTC.

This clonotype was seen only a few times. The gene calls are TRBV7-8 and TRBJ1-1, with unresolved D. V lost 4 bases and J lost 1, with 10 bases in between. The CDR3 consists of 14 residues. Germline V gene sequence: CDR1 SGHVS, CDR2 FQNEAQ. CDR3 loop: CASSSFDTNTEAFF. In nucleotides, the CDR3 is TGTGCCAGCAGCTCGTTCGATACGAACACTGAAGCTTTCTTT.

About this clonotype: This CDR3 fails to terminate in the conserved phenylalanine or tryptophan, so it likely reflects a read error. This rearrangement joins TRBV11-2 to TRBJ1-3; 9 nucleotides agree with TRBD1. With V trimmed by 3 bases and J by 0 bases, 6 bases remained unmatched. Germline CDR1 is SGHAT and CDR2 is FQNNGV. The CDR3 consists of 17 residues. The CDR3 DNA sequence: TGTGCCAGCAGCTTTACCGGGACAGGGACCTCTGGAAACACCATATATCTT. It encodes CASSFTGTGTSGNTIYL.